What follows describes a single T cell receptor (beta chain). Its target is unknown. The method was immunoSEQ multiplex PCR; TCRdb's version includes in-frame clones alone and lacks a portion of them. The data show 37,000 or so clones, with over 75% seen just once and approximately 2.9% held by the top ten. The entry originates in a study of lymphopenia after photon versus proton radiotherapy. Study results and limitations: Post-nadir diversity loss with photons came from oligoclonal expansion, particularly CD8+ Temra cells. A bigger post-nadir fall in TCR diversity correlated inversely with survival time in deceased patients. Authors raise, but do not show, better survival with proton therapy. Proton therapy kept repertoires fairly stable, unlike photons, which gained effector/memory cells.

The receptor was isolated from a man aged 45-65 years with gastric cancer. Specimen: peripheral blood, collected from a patient treated with photon-based radiotherapy.

The CDR3 loop reads CASSYRVTDTQYF. DNA for the CDR3: TGTGCCAGCAGTTACAGGGTCACAGATACGCAGTATTTT. V and J are TRBV28 and TRBJ2-3; TRBD1 might be the D (6 bases). The CDR3 is 13 amino acids. V lost 4 bases and J lost 2, with 7 bases in between. Germline lookup yields CDR1 MDHEN and CDR2 SYDVKM. Together with reference TRBV28 and TRBJ2-3, the CDR3 gives the full variable domain: DVKVTQSSRYLVKRTGEKVFLECVQDMDHENMFWYRQDPGLGLRLIYFSYDVKMKEKGDIPEGYSVSREKKERFSLILESASTNQTSMYLCASSYRVTDTQYFGPGTRLTVL.